These 9 T cell receptor beta chains were all obtained from the same sample, sequenced in a study of CD8 T cells in Susac syndrome. When the RNA was reverse transcribed, random hexamers were used with an input of roughly 0.45 to 1 ug. TCRdb reanalysed the immunoSEQ multiplex PCR reads using MiXCR and keeps one entry per CDR3 protein. In the table there are around 300,000 distinct CDR3 sequences, 70% to 90% of which are singletons. Material: CD8+ T cells from PBMCs. These receptors were obtained from a human donor with multiple sclerosis.

A single count supports this clonotype. The CDR3 protein is CATSRDHGGQGLQPQHF. The CDR3 nucleotides read TGTGCCACCAGCAGAGATCATGGGGGACAGGGCTTACAGCCCCAGCATTTT. J is TRBJ1-5 and V is TRBV15; 9 nucleotides match TRBD1. Trimming cost V 0 bases and J 7 bases; bases outside gene matches: 10. Germline CDR1 is LNHNV and CDR2 is YYDKDF (reference sequence). This CDR3 has 17 amino acids.

This clonotype was seen a single time. The chain combines TRBV27 with TRBJ2-7; 7 bases fit TRBD2. The CDR3 is 14 amino acids. The J segment lost 7 bases and the V segment lost 6 bases, leaving 12 bases of the junction unmatched. Germline assignment: CDR1 MNHEY and CDR2 SMNVEV (reference sequence). CDR3 region: CASRGAGTRGEQYF. CDR3 DNA sequence: TGTGCCAGCAGAGGAGCGGGGACCCGGGGAGAGCAGTACTTC.

The genes are TRBV29-1 and TRBJ2-5, with unresolved D. The V gene's germline CDR1 is SQVTM and CDR2 ANQGSEA. V gave up 5 bases and J gave up 5 bases, with 6 bases separating them. The CDR3 extends over 10 amino acids. The CDR3 DNA reads as TGCAGCGTTCGGTTGGAGACCCAGTACTTC. Residues: CSVRLETQYF.

There are a few counts of this clonotype. The chain has TRBV15 and TRBJ2-5; D is undetermined. This CDR3 comprises 14 residues. Germline assignment: CDR1 LNHNV and CDR2 YYDKDF (reference sequence). Trimming took off 0 bases at V and 5 bases at J, with 10 bases between the two ends. CDR3 loop: CATSREGRWETQYF. The DNA of the CDR3 is TGTGCCACCAGCAGAGAGGGCAGGTGGGAGACCCAGTACTTC.

The chain couples TRBV14 to TRBJ2-1, with 7 nucleotides matching TRBD2. Losses at the gene ends were 2 bases for V and 2 bases for J; bases not matched to a gene: 6. Per the germline V gene, CDR1 is SGHDN and CDR2 is FVKESK. The CDR3 is 16 residues long. This CDR3 reads CASSQTMGGTYNEQFF. DNA for the CDR3: TGTGCCAGCAGCCAAACGATGGGGGGGACCTACAATGAGCAGTTCTTC. Combining the CDR3 with reference TRBV14 and TRBJ2-1 gives the whole variable domain EAGVTQFPSHSVIEKGQTVTLRCDPISGHDNLYWYRRVMGKEIKFLLHFVKESKQDESGMPNNRFLAERTGGTYSTLKVQPAELEDSGVYFCASSQTMGGTYNEQFFGPGTRLTVL.

The chain employs TRBV20-1 and TRBJ2-2; D may be TRBD1 (6 bases). This CDR3 spans 16 amino acids. V lost 2 bases and J 2 bases, leaving 15 bases between the germline ends. The germline gives CDR1 DFQATT, CDR2 SNEGSKA (reference sequence). CDR3 region: CSARSHRETNTGELFF. The CDR3 nucleotides read TGCAGTGCTAGATCTCACAGGGAAACTAACACCGGGGAGCTGTTTTTT.

This chain uses TRBV15 with TRBJ1-2; no firm D call. CDR3 length: 15 residues. V was cut by 0 bases and J by 2 bases, with 10 bases left in between. The germline CDR1 and CDR2 sequences are LNHNV and YYDKDF (reference sequence). The CDR3 DNA sequence: TGTGCCACCAGCAGAGATATCTTGGGGAACTATGGCTACACCTTC. Its translation is CATSRDILGNYGYTF.

This sequence joins TRBV30 and TRBJ2-7; D is uncertain. Germline loops: CDR1 GTSNPN, CDR2 SVGIG (reference sequence). The germline V and J ends were trimmed by 6 bases and 4 bases, with 13 bases remaining between them. The CDR3 is made up of 12 amino acids. CDR3 in DNA: TGTGCCTGTGTTCATGGGTCGTACGAGCAGTACTTC. Its protein product is CACVHGSYEQYF.

This chain connects TRBV6-5 to TRBJ1-5; D is unresolved. In germline, CDR1 is MNHEY, CDR2 SVGAGI. This CDR3 has 13 amino acids. Between the trimmed V and J ends, which lost 6 bases and 0 bases, there was a span of 6 bases. CDR3 DNA sequence: TGTGCCAGCAGAGAAGATAGCAATCAGCCCCAGCATTTT. Translating it yields CASREDSNQPQHF.